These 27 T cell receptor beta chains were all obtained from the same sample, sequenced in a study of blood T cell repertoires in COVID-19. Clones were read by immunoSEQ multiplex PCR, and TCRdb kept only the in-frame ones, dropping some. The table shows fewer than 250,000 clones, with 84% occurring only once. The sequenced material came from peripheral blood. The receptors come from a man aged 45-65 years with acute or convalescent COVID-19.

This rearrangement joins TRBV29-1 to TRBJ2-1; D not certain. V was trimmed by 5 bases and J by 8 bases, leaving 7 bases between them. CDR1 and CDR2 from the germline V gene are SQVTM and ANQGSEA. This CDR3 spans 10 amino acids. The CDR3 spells CSVLVDEQFF. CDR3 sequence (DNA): TGCAGCGTTCTAGTAGATGAGCAGTTCTTC.

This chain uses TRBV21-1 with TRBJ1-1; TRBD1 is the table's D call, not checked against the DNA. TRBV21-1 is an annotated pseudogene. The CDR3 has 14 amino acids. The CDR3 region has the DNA TGTGCCAGCAGGGGGCAGGGGTTGAACACTGAAGCTTTCTTT. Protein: CASRGQGLNTEAFF.

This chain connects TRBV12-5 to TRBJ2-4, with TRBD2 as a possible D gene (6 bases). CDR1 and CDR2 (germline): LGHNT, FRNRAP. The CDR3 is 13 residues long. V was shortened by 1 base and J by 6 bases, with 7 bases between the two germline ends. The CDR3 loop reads CASGLAGVNIQYF. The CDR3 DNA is TGTGCTAGTGGTTTGGCGGGGGTAAACATTCAGTACTTC.

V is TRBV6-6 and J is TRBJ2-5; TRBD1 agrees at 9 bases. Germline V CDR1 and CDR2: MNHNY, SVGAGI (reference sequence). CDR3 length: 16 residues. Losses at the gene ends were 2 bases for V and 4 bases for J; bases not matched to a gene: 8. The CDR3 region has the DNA TGTGCCAGCAGTTACCGATGGGACAGGGCGGGAGAGACCCAGTACTTC. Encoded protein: CASSYRWDRAGETQYF.

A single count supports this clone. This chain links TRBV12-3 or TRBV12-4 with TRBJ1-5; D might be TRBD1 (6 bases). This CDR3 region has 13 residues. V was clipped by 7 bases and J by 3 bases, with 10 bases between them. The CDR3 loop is CASNSGHNQPQHF. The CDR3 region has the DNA TGTGCCAGCAATTCGGGACACAATCAGCCCCAGCATTTT.

CDR3 amino acids: CASSYGTGDNSPLHF. CDR3 bases: TGTGCCAGCAGTTACGGTACAGGGGATAATTCACCCCTCCACTTT. V gene TRBV6-5 combines with J gene TRBJ1-6; 7 bases agree with TRBD1. Germline values: CDR1 MNHEY, CDR2 SVGAGI. The CDR3 has 15 amino acids. V shed 2 bases and J 5 bases; nucleotides not matched to a gene: 3.

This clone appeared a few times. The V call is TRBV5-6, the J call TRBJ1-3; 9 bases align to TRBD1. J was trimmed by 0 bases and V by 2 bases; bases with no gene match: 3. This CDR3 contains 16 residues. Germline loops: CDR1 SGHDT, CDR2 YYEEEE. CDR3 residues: CASSFGTGTSGNTIYF. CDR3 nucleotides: TGTGCCAGCAGCTTTGGGACAGGGACCTCTGGAAACACCATATATTTT.

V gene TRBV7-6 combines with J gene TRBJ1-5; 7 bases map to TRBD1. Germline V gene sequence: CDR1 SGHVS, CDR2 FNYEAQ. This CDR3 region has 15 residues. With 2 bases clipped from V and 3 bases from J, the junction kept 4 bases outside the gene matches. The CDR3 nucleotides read TGTGCCAGCAGCTTATACAGGGGACCCAATCAGCCCCAGCATTTT. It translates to CASSLYRGPNQPQHF.

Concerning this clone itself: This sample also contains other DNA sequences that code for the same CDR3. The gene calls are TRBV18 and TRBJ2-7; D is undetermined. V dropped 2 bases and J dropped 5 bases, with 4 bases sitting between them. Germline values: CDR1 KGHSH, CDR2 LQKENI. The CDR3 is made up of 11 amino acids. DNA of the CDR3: TGTGCCAGCTCACCAAGCAACGAGCAGTACTTC. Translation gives CASSPSNEQYF.

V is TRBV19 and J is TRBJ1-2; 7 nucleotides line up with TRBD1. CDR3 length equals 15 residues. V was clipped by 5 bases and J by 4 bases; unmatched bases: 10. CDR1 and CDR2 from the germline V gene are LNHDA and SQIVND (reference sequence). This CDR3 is CASSSSYRGRYGYTF. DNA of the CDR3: TGTGCCAGTAGTTCCTCTTACAGGGGTCGCTATGGCTACACCTTC. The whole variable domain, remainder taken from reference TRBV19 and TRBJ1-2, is DGGITQSPKYLFRKEGQNVTLSCEQNLNHDAMYWYRQDPGQGLRLIYYSQIVNDFQKGDIAEGYSVSREKKESFPLTVTSAQKNPTAFYLCASSSSYRGRYGYTFGSGTRLTVV.

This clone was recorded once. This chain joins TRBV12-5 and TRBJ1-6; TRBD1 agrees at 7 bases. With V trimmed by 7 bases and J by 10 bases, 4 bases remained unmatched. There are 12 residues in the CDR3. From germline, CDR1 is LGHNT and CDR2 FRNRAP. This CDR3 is CASATGVSPLHF. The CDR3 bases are TGTGCTAGTGCTACAGGGGTATCACCCCTCCACTTT.

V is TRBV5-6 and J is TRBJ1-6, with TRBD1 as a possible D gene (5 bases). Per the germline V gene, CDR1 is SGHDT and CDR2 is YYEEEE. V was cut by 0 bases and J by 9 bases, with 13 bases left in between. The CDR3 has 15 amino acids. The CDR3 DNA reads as TGTGCCAGCAGCTTGGAGCAGGGAAGGAGTTCACCCCTCCACTTT. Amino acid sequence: CASSLEQGRSSPLHF.

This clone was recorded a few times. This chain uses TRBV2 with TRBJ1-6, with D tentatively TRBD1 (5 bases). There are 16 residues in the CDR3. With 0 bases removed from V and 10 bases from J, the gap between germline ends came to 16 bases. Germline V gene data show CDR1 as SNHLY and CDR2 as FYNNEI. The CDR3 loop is CASSEAVGGNGSPLHF. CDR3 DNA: TGTGCCAGCAGTGAAGCGGTCGGGGGTAATGGATCACCCCTCCACTTT.

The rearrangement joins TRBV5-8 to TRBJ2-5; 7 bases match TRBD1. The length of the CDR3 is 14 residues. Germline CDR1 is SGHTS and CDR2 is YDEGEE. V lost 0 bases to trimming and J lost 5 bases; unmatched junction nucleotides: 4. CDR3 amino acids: CASSLVARGETQYF. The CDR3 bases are TGTGCCAGCAGCTTGGTAGCCAGGGGGGAGACCCAGTACTTC.

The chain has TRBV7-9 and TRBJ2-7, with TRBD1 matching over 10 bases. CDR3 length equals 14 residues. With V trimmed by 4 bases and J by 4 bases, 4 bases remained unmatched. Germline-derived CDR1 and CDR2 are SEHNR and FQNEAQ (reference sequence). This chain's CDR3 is CASSSGQGGYEQYF. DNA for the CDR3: TGTGCCAGCAGCTCCGGACAGGGGGGGTACGAGCAGTACTTC.

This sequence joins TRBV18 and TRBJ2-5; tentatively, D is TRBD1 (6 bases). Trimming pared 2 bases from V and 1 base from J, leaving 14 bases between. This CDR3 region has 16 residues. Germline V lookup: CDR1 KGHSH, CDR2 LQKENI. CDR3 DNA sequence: TGTGCCAGCTCACCATTGGACAGCCTCGCCCAAGAGACCCAGTACTTC. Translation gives CASSPLDSLAQETQYF.

The CDR3 sequence is CASSYTKRGVYEQFF. The CDR3 DNA reads as TGTGCCAGCAGTTACACTAAACGGGGGGTCTATGAGCAGTTCTTC. J is TRBJ2-1 and V is TRBV6-5; TRBD2 aligns across 7 bases. V lost 2 bases and J lost 8; bases outside the gene matches: 9. This CDR3 region has 15 residues. Germline values: CDR1 MNHEY, CDR2 SVGAGI.

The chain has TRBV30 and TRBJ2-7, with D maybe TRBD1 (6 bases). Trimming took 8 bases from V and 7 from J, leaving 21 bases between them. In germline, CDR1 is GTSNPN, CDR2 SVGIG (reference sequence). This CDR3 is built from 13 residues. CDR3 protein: CAGLTGRAGEQYF. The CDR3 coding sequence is TGTGCCGGCTTAACAGGGCGGGCAGGGGAGCAGTACTTC. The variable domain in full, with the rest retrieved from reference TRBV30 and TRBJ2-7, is SQTIHQWPATLVQPVGSPLSLECTVEGTSNPNLYWYRQAAGRGLQLLFYSVGIGQISSEVPQNLSASRPQDRQFILSSKKLLLSDSGFYLCAGLTGRAGEQYFGPGTRLTVT.

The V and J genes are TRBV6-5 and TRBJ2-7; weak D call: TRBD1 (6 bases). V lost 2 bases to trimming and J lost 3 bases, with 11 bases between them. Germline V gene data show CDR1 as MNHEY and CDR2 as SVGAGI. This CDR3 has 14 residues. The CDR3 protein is CASSYHHRDYEQYF. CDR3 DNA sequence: TGTGCCAGCAGTTACCATCACAGGGACTACGAGCAGTACTTC.

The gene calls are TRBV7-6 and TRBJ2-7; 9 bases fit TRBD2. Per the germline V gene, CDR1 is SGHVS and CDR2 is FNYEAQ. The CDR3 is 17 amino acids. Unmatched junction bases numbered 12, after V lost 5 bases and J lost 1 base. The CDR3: CASSGGREGLGSYEQYF. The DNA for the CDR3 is TGTGCCAGCAGCGGAGGGCGGGAGGGCTTGGGTTCCTACGAGCAGTACTTC.

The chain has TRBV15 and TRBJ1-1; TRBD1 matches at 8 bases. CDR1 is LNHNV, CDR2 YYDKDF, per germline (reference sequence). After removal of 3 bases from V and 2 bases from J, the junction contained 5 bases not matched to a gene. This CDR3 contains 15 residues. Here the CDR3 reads CATSSGTGSNTEAFF. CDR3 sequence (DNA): TGTGCCACCAGCAGTGGGACAGGTAGTAACACTGAAGCTTTCTTT. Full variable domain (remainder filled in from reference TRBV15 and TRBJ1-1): DAMVIQNPRYQVTQFGKPVTLSCSQTLNHNVMYWYQQKSSQAPKLLFHYYDKDFNNEADTPDNFQSRRPNTSFCFLDIRSPGLGDTAMYLCATSSGTGSNTEAFFGQGTRLTVV.

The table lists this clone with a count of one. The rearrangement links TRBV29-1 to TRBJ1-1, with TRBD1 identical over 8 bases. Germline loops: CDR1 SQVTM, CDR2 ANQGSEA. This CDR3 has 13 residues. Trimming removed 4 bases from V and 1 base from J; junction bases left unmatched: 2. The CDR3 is CSVAGGENTEAFF. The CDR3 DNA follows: TGCAGCGTTGCAGGGGGCGAGAACACTGAAGCTTTCTTT.

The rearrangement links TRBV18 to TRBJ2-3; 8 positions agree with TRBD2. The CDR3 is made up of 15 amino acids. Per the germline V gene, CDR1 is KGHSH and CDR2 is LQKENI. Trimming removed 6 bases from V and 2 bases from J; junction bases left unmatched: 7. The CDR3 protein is CASSLGLAHTDTQYF. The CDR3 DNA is TGTGCCAGCTCGCTCGGACTAGCCCACACAGATACGCAGTATTTT.

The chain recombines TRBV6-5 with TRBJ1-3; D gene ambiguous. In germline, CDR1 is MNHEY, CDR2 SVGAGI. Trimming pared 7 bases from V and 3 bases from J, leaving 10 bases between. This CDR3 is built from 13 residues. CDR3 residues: CASTPGYGNTIYF. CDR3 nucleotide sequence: TGTGCCAGCACGCCCGGTTATGGAAACACCATATATTTT.

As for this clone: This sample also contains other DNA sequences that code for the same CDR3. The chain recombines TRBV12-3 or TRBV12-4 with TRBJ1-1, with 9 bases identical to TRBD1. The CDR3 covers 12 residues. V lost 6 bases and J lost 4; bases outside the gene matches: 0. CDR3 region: CASRTGGTEAFF. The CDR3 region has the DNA TGTGCCAGCAGGACAGGGGGCACTGAAGCTTTCTTT.

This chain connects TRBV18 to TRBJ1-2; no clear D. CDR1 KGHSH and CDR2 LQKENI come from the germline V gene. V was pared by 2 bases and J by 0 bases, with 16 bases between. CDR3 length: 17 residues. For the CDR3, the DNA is TGTGCCAGCTCACCATTCGTTCGCGAGTACGCTAACTATGGCTACACCTTC. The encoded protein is CASSPFVREYANYGYTF. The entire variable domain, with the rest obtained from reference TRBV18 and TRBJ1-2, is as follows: NAGVMQNPRHLVRRRGQEARLRCSPMKGHSHVYWYRQLPEEGLKFMVYLQKENIIDESGMPKERFSAEFPKEGPSILRIQQVVRGDSAAYFCASSPFVREYANYGYTFGSGTRLTVV.

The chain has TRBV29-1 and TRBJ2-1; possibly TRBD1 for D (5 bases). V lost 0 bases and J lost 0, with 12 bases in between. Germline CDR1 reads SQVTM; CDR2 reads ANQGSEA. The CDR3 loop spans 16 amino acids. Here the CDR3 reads CSVEDLTGVSYNEQFF. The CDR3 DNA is TGCAGCGTTGAAGATCTAACAGGTGTCTCCTACAATGAGCAGTTCTTC.